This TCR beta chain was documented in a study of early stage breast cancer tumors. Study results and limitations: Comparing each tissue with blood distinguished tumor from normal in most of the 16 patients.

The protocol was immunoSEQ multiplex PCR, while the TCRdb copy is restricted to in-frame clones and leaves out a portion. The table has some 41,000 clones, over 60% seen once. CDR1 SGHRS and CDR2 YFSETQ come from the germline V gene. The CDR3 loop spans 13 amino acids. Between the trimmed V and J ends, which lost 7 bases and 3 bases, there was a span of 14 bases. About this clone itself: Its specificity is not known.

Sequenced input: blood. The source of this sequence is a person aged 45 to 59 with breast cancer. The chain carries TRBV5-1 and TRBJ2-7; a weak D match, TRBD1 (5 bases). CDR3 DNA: TGCGCCAGCTACAACCTTAGGGGCTACGAGCAGTACTTC. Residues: CASYNLRGYEQYF.